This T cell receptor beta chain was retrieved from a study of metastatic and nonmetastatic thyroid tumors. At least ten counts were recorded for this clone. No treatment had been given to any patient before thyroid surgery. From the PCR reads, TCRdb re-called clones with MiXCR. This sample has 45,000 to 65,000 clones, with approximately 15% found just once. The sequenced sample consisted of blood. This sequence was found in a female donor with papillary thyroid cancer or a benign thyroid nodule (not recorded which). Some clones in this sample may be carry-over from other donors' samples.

CDR3 nucleotide sequence: TGCGCCAGCAGCCGAGACGGGTATAGCAATCAGCCCCAGCATTTT. Its protein product is CASSRDGYSNQPQHF. The rearrangement uses TRBV4-1 and TRBJ1-5, with D hard to call. Germline assignment: CDR1 MGHRA and CDR2 YSYEKL. The CDR3 covers 15 residues. The germline V and J ends were trimmed by 4 bases and 0 bases, with 10 bases remaining between them.